Below, 13 T cell receptor beta chains from the same sample are listed, as sequenced in a study of cytomegalovirus exposure and HLA in healthy donors. The PCR employed 60 Vbeta primers together with 13 Jbeta primers. Profiled with immunoSEQ multiplex PCR; TCRdb holds only in-frame clones, not every one. The data show 150,000 or so clones, almost 80% seen once. The material sequenced was PBMCs. These receptors all stem from a male donor in good health and CMV-seronegative.

The chain is built from TRBV6-6 and TRBJ2-5; no clear D gene. Deletions cut 6 bases from V and 0 bases from J, with 8 bases between. In germline, CDR1 is MNHNY, CDR2 SVGAGI (reference sequence). This CDR3 is built from 13 residues. In DNA, the CDR3 is TGTGCCAGCAGCCGTTCTCACCAAGAGACCCAGTACTTC. Its protein product is CASSRSHQETQYF.

The rearrangement uses TRBV4-1 and TRBJ1-1, with D unclear. The germline V gene has CDR1 MGHRA and CDR2 YSYEKL. Trimming shortened V by 2 bases and J by 8 bases, and 6 bases separated the two germline ends. This CDR3 region has 11 residues. The CDR3 protein is CASSQSEEAFF. In DNA, the CDR3 is TGCGCCAGCAGCCAATCGGAGGAAGCTTTCTTT.

The chain couples TRBV19 to TRBJ2-1; 8 bases map to TRBD2. This CDR3 has 19 amino acids. Per germline, CDR1 LNHDA and CDR2 SQIVND (reference sequence). The junction had 24 bases not matched to a gene; V was cut back by 6 bases and J by 8 bases. This chain's CDR3 is CASSDPGLGSSLRVDEQFF. The CDR3 DNA sequence: TGTGCCAGTAGCGATCCGGGACTAGGGTCGTCATTACGGGTCGATGAGCAGTTCTTC.

This chain links TRBV27 with TRBJ1-1; 7 bases are shared with TRBD1. V lost 7 bases and J lost 4; bases outside the gene matches: 3. The CDR3 consists of 12 residues. Germline V CDR1 and CDR2: MNHEY, SMNVEV (reference sequence). CDR3 sequence: CASNNRGTEAFF. The CDR3 DNA reads TGTGCCAGCAACAACAGGGGCACTGAAGCTTTCTTT.

This chain joins TRBV29-1 and TRBJ1-5, with 8 bases that match TRBD1. V shed 3 bases and J 6 bases; nucleotides not matched to a gene: 13. Germline lookup yields CDR1 SQVTM and CDR2 ANQGSEA. The CDR3 loop spans 16 amino acids. In DNA form, the CDR3 reads TGCAGCGTTGAGGTTCAGGGGGCTTCTGGAAGTCAGCCCCAGCATTTT. Translated: CSVEVQGASGSQPQHF.

The chain employs TRBV2 and TRBJ2-1, with 11 bases fitting TRBD1. CDR1 is SNHLY and CDR2 is FYNNEI in the germline V gene. This CDR3 region has 15 residues. The ends lost 7 bases at V and 9 bases at J; junction bases unmatched: 11. The CDR3 region has the DNA TGTGCCAGCACCTTTTCCGGGACAGGGGGACGTGAGCAGTTCTTC. It yields the protein CASTFSGTGGREQFF.

The chain joins TRBV7-9 to TRBJ2-5; 7 nucleotides match TRBD2. This CDR3 region has 17 residues. Germline V CDR1 and CDR2: SEHNR, FQNEAQ (reference sequence). J gave up 2 bases and V 5 bases, and 14 bases lay outside the gene matches. The CDR3 region has the DNA TGTGCCAGCAGCACCCACCCCTCGGGGGGAACTCAAGAGACCCAGTACTTC. Its translation is CASSTHPSGGTQETQYF.

The chain uses TRBV5-4 and TRBJ2-3; 10 nucleotides line up with TRBD2. J gave up 5 bases and V 4 bases, and 22 bases lay outside the gene matches. The germline gives CDR1 SGHNT, CDR2 YYREEE (reference sequence). This CDR3 is built from 20 residues. CDR3 residues: CASSLQKREGLILGQDTQYF. The CDR3 DNA reads as TGTGCCAGCAGCCTACAAAAGCGGGAGGGCCTTATTCTAGGGCAAGATACGCAGTATTTT.

This rearrangement joins TRBV19 to TRBJ1-5; tentative D call: TRBD1 (5 bases). The V end lost 0 bases, the J end lost 7 bases, and 13 bases lay between the germline ends. CDR3 size: 15 residues. Germline V gene data show CDR1 as LNHDA and CDR2 as SQIVND (reference sequence). CDR3 bases: TGTGCCAGTAGTATAGAAGACAGCGTCTACCAGCCCCAGCATTTT. It specifies CASSIEDSVYQPQHF.

This chain connects TRBV21-1 to TRBJ1-1; no check of the table's D call, TRBD1, against the DNA was made. TRBV21-1 is a recognized pseudogene. The CDR3 sequence is 14 residues long. CDR3 in amino acids: CASSPVMEGQKAFF. CDR3 bases: TGTGCCAGCAGCCCCGTAATGGAGGGACAGAAAGCTTTCTTT.

V and J are TRBV11-3 and TRBJ2-7; D call uncertain. The CDR3 runs to 13 residues. V gave up 0 bases and J gave up 2 bases, with 5 bases separating them. Germline V gene sequence: CDR1 SGHNT, CDR2 YENEEA. Here the CDR3 reads CASSLEPTYEQYF. The CDR3 nucleotides are TGTGCCAGCAGCTTAGAACCTACCTACGAGCAGTACTTC.

This sequence joins TRBV5-1 and TRBJ2-7; 9 bases are a match to TRBD2. Losses at the gene ends were 0 bases for V and 2 bases for J; bases not matched to a gene: 9. The CDR3 length is 17 residues. CDR1 is SGHRS, CDR2 YFSETQ, per germline. The CDR3 DNA reads as TGCGCCAGCAGCTTGGGGGCTAGCGGGGTGCCGACCTACGAGCAGTACTTC. This codes for CASSLGASGVPTYEQYF.

The J gene is TRBJ1-2, the V gene TRBV9; TRBD1 matches at 12 bases. Germline V gene lookup returns CDR1 SGDLS and CDR2 YYNGEE. There are 14 residues in the CDR3. Trimming at V came to 3 bases and at J to 8 bases, leaving 5 bases not matched to a gene. CDR3 nucleotide sequence: TGTGCCAGCAGCGAGAGGGGGACAGGGGGCGGCTACACCTTC. It specifies CASSERGTGGGYTF.